The 11 T cell receptor beta chains listed next were all sequenced from one sample in a study of long-term antiretroviral therapy in people with HIV. Sequencing relied on immunoSEQ assay v3.0, run at survey level. Method: immunoSEQ multiplex PCR; TCRdb's copy keeps in-frame clones and lacks some. Of about 44,000 clones in the sample, 90% to 95% were seen once. The source was unsorted PBMCs, collected 3.7 years after starting antiretroviral therapy. These receptors were collected from a woman aged 45-65 years with HIV.

The rearrangement uses TRBV25-1 and TRBJ1-1; 9 bases align to TRBD1. CDR3 length equals 13 residues. Unmatched junction bases numbered 4, after V lost 6 bases and J lost 5 bases. CDR1 is MGHDK and CDR2 is SYGVNS in the germline V gene. CDR3: CASSIDRGTEAFF. As DNA, the CDR3 is TGTGCCAGCAGCATAGACAGGGGGACTGAAGCTTTCTTT.

V and J are TRBV27 and TRBJ1-3; a weak D match, TRBD1 (5 bases). The CDR3 has 17 residues. V was clipped by 5 bases and J by 8 bases, with 25 bases between them. Germline-derived CDR1 and CDR2 are MNHEY and SMNVEV (reference sequence). DNA of the CDR3: TGTGCCAGCAGTCGATACGTCCCGGGGCGCCCGGAGGACACCATATATTTT. Its translation: CASSRYVPGRPEDTIYF.

The chain links TRBV9 to TRBJ2-3; TRBD2 agrees at 9 bases. The germline V gene has CDR1 SGDLS and CDR2 YYNGEE. With 3 bases clipped from V and 6 bases from J, the junction kept 5 bases outside the gene matches. The CDR3 is 14 amino acids. Written as DNA, the CDR3 is TGTGCCAGCAGCGCGGACGGACTAGCGGATACGCAGTATTTT. Amino acids: CASSADGLADTQYF.

The chain combines TRBV5-1 with TRBJ2-2, with D perhaps being TRBD1 or TRBD2 (5 bases each). V shed 3 bases and J shed 6 bases, with 12 bases lying between them. The CDR3 loop spans 14 amino acids. Germline values: CDR1 SGHRS, CDR2 YFSETQ. The CDR3: CASSSGAGPGELFF. DNA for the CDR3: TGCGCCAGCAGCTCCGGGGCCGGCCCCGGGGAGCTGTTTTTT. Supplemented by reference TRBV5-1 and TRBJ2-2, the full variable domain reads KAGVTQTPRYLIKTRGQQVTLSCSPISGHRSVSWYQQTPGQGLQFLFEYFSETQRNKGNFPGRFSGRQFSNSRSEMNVSTLELGDSALYLCASSSGAGPGELFFGEGSRLTVL.

The J gene is TRBJ1-1, the V gene TRBV5-1, with a possible D match to TRBD1 (6 bases). CDR1 and CDR2 (germline): SGHRS, YFSETQ. This CDR3 has 15 amino acids. V was trimmed by 4 bases and J by 3 bases, leaving 16 bases between them. CDR3 in DNA: TGCGCCAGCAGCCTTTCGGGGGGCGCTTACACTGAAGCTTTCTTT. Encoded protein: CASSLSGGAYTEAFF. The complete variable domain, with remaining parts taken from reference TRBV5-1 and TRBJ1-1, reads KAGVTQTPRYLIKTRGQQVTLSCSPISGHRSVSWYQQTPGQGLQFLFEYFSETQRNKGNFPGRFSGRQFSNSRSEMNVSTLELGDSALYLCASSLSGGAYTEAFFGQGTRLTVV.

The CDR3 spells CASGTFNTEAFF. In nucleotides, the CDR3 is TGCGCCAGCGGTACCTTTAACACTGAAGCTTTCTTT. The gene calls are TRBV5-1 and TRBJ1-1, with unresolved D. This CDR3 is 12 amino acids long. Germline V gene data show CDR1 as SGHRS and CDR2 as YFSETQ. The ends were cut back, 7 bases at V and 2 bases at J, with 9 bases in the middle.

The chain is built from TRBV6-5 and TRBJ1-4; D is unresolved. Germline CDR1 reads MNHEY; CDR2 reads SVGAGI. The CDR3 is 13 residues long. The V end lost 5 bases, the J end lost 6 bases, and 10 bases lay between the germline ends. CDR3 nucleotide sequence: TGTGCCAGCAGTCGTAAGAGGGATGAAAAACTGTTTTTT. It translates to CASSRKRDEKLFF.

The chain links TRBV7-9 to TRBJ1-2; the D gene is possibly TRBD1 (5 bases). CDR3 length: 16 amino acids. Germline-derived CDR1 and CDR2 are SEHNR and FQNEAQ (reference sequence). Trimming took off 5 bases at V and 6 bases at J, with 22 bases between the two ends. CDR3 in amino acids: CASSPDSSLLAHGYTF. The CDR3 bases are TGTGCCAGCAGCCCTGACAGTTCACTTTTGGCCCATGGCTACACCTTC.

The chain joins TRBV15 to TRBJ2-2, with TRBD1 matching over 7 bases. This CDR3 is built from 16 residues. CDR1 is LNHNV and CDR2 is YYDKDF in the germline V gene (reference sequence). V trimming: 0 bases; J trimming: 5 bases; junction bases outside the gene matches: 6. CDR3: CATSRDRGGRTGELFF. The CDR3 region has the DNA TGTGCCACCAGCAGAGATCGAGGGGGCCGGACCGGGGAGCTGTTTTTT. Together with reference TRBV15 and TRBJ2-2, the CDR3 gives the full variable domain: DAMVIQNPRYQVTQFGKPVTLSCSQTLNHNVMYWYQQKSSQAPKLLFHYYDKDFNNEADTPDNFQSRRPNTSFCFLDIRSPGLGDTAMYLCATSRDRGGRTGELFFGEGSRLTVL.

V usage is TRBV29-1 and J usage is TRBJ2-2; a weak D match, TRBD2 (5 bases). The CDR3 consists of 13 residues. Germline values: CDR1 SQVTM, CDR2 ANQGSEA. Trimming pared 6 bases from V and 5 bases from J, leaving 13 bases between. CDR3 residues: CSVDGRGTGELFF. In DNA, the CDR3 is TGCAGCGTGGACGGAAGAGGGACCGGGGAGCTGTTTTTT.

This clone came up a few times. The chain employs TRBV2 and TRBJ2-7, with D possibly being TRBD1 (6 bases). Per the germline V gene, CDR1 is SNHLY and CDR2 is FYNNEI. Trimming removed 4 bases from V and 3 bases from J, with 10 bases in between. The CDR3 runs to 13 residues. CDR3 sequence reads: CASSGQAVYEQYF. CDR3 coding DNA: TGTGCCAGCAGTGGACAGGCTGTCTACGAGCAGTACTTC.